The present T cell receptor (beta chain) was sequenced within a study of T cells in Graves' hyperthyroidism and ophthalmopathy. General study points: The majority of expanded thyroid clonotypes above 0.001 also appeared in blood.

The CDR3 runs to 12 residues. V lost 5 bases and J lost 6, with 5 bases in between. What was amplified from RNA transcripts were TCR beta CDR3 regions. First-round RT-PCR targeting the TCR CDR3 was performed with the HTBI primer set. TCRdb ran MiXCR on the multiplex PCR reads and lists one entry per CDR3 protein. The sample comprises roughly 100,000 distinct CDR3 sequences, 45% to 50% of which are singletons, and about a quarter rests with the top ten. A note on this clonotype: The antigen is undetermined.

Hyperthyroidism was newly diagnosed in patients aged 18 to 65 (duration under 2 months). Diagnoses used clinical symptoms, serum thyroxine and TRAb, thyroid ultrasound and orbital computed tomography. The clonotype was recovered from a man between 35 and 55 years old with Graves' hyperthyroidism. The rearrangement uses TRBV12-3 or TRBV12-4 and TRBJ1-6; D call uncertain. The sample was blood. The CDR3 protein is CASSSGNSPLHF. CDR3 bases: TGTGCCAGCAGTAGCGGTAATTCACCCCTCCACTTT.